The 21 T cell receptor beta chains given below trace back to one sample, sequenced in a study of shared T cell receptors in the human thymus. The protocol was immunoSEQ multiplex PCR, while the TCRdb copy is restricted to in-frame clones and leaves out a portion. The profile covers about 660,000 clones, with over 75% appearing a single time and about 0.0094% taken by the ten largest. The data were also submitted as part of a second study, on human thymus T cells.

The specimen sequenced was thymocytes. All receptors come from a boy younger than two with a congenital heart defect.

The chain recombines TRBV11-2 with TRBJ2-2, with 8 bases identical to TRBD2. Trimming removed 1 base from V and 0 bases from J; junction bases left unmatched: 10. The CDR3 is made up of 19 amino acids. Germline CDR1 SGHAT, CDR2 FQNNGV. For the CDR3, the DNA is TGTGCCAGCAGCTTAGCGGGCACGGGGGGGTCCGCGAACACCGGGGAGCTGTTTTTT. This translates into CASSLAGTGGSANTGELFF.

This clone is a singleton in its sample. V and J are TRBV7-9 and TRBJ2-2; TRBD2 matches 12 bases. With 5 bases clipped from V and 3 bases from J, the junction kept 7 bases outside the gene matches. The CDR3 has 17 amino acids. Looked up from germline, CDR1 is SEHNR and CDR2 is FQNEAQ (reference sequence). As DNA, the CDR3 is TGTGCCAGCAGCCCAAGACTAGCGGGAGTTCACACCGGGGAGCTGTTTTTT. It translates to CASSPRLAGVHTGELFF.

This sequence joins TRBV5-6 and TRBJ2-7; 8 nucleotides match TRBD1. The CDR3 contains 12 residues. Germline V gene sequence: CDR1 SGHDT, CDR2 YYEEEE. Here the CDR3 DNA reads TGTGTGCGGGACAGGACTACCTACGAGCAGTACTTC. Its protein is CVRDRTTYEQYF.

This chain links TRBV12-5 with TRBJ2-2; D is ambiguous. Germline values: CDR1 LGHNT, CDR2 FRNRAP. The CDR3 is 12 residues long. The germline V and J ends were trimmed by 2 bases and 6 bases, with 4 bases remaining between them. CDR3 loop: CASGLKPGELFF. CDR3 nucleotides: TGTGCTAGTGGTTTGAAGCCCGGGGAGCTGTTTTTT.

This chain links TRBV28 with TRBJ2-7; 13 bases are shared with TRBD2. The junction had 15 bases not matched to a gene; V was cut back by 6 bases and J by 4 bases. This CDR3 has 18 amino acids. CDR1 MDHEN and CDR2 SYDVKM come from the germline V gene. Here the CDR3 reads CASRRTVSPGLAGYEQYF. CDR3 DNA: TGTGCCAGCAGGCGGACAGTTTCTCCGGGACTAGCGGGGTACGAGCAGTACTTC.

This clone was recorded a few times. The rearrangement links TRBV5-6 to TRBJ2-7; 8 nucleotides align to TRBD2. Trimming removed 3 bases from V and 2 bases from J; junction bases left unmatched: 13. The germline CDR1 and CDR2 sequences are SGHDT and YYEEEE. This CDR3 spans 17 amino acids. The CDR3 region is CASSSRAPRGGAYEQYF. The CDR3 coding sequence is TGTGCCAGCAGCTCACGGGCCCCTCGGGGGGGGGCCTACGAGCAGTACTTC. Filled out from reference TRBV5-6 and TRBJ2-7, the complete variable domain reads DAGVTQSPTHLIKTRGQQVTLRCSPKSGHDTVSWYQQALGQGPQFIFQYYEEEERQRGNFPDRFSGHQFPNYSSELNVNALLLGDSALYLCASSSRAPRGGAYEQYFGPGTRLTVT.

The CDR3 protein is CASSQDVRGQETQYF. The CDR3 nucleotides are TGCGCCAGCAGCCAAGATGTAAGGGGCCAAGAGACCCAGTACTTC. The gene calls are TRBV4-1 and TRBJ2-5; possible D gene TRBD1, 5 bases. The CDR3 extends over 15 amino acids. The germline V gene has CDR1 MGHRA and CDR2 YSYEKL. The V end lost 0 bases, the J end lost 1 base, and 9 bases lay between the germline ends.

The CDR3 bases are TGTGCCAGCAGTCGACGTGGGGAGCGCTACGAGCAGTACTTC. This encodes CASSRRGERYEQYF. The chain employs TRBV27 and TRBJ2-7; possible D gene TRBD2, 5 bases. CDR1 is MNHEY and CDR2 is SMNVEV in the germline V gene (reference sequence). Trimming removed 5 bases at V and 3 bases at J, with 14 bases between. CDR3 size: 14 residues.

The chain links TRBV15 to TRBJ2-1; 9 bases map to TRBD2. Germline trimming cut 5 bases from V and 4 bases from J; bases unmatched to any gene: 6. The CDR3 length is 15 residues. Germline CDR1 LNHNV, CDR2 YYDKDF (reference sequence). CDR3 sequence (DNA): TGTGCCACCAGCCTTAGCGGGAGATGGTACAATGAGCAGTTCTTC. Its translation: CATSLSGRWYNEQFF.

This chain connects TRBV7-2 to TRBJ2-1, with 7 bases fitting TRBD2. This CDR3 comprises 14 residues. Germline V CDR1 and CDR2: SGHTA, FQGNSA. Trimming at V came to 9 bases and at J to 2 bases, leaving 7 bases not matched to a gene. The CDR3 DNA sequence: TGTGCCAGTAGGGAGCGGGGCACCTACAATGAGCAGTTCTTC. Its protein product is CASRERGTYNEQFF. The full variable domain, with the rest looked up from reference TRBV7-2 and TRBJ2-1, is GAGVSQSPSNKVTEKGKDVELRCDPISGHTALYWYRQSLGQGLEFLIYFQGNSAPDKSGLPSDRFSAERTGGSVSTLTIQRTQQEDSAVYLCASRERGTYNEQFFGPGTRLTVL.

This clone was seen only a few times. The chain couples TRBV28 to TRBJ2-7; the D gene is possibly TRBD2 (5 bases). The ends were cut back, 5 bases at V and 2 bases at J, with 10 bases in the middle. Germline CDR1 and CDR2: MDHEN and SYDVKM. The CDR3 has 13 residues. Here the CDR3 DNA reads TGTGCCAGCAGTCCGGAGGAGGCCTACGAGCAGTACTTC. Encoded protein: CASSPEEAYEQYF.

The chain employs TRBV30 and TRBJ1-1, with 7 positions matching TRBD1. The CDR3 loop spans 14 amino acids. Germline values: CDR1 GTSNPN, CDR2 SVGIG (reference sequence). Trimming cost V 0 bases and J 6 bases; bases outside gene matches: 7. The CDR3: CAWSVQGHVAEAFF. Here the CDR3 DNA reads TGTGCCTGGAGTGTACAGGGGCACGTCGCTGAAGCTTTCTTT.

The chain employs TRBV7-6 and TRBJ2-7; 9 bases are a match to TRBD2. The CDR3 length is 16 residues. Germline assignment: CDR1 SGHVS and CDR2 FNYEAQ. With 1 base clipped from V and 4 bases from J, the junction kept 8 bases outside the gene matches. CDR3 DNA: TGTGCCAGCAGCTTAGTCGGCGGGAGGGCCTTATACGAGCAGTACTTC. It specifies CASSLVGGRALYEQYF.

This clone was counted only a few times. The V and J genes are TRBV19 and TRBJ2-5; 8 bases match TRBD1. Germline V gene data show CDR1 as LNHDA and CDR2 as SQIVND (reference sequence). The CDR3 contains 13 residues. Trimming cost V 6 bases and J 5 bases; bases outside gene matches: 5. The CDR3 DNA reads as TGTGCCAGTAGCCCCAGGGGGCTGGAGACCCAGTACTTC. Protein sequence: CASSPRGLETQYF.

DNA of the CDR3: TGTGCCAGCAGCCCTAGGCCTTATAATTCACCCCTCCACTTT. Translated: CASSPRPYNSPLHF. The chain employs TRBV9 and TRBJ1-6; D call uncertain. Germline-derived CDR1 and CDR2 are SGDLS and YYNGEE. The CDR3 is 14 amino acids. V lost 4 bases and J 4 bases, leaving 9 bases between the germline ends. The complete variable domain, with remaining parts taken from reference TRBV9 and TRBJ1-6, reads DSGVTQTPKHLITATGQRVTLRCSPRSGDLSVYWYQQSLDQGLQFLIQYYNGEERAKGNILERFSAQQFPDLHSELNLSSLELGDSALYFCASSPRPYNSPLHFGNGTRLTVT.

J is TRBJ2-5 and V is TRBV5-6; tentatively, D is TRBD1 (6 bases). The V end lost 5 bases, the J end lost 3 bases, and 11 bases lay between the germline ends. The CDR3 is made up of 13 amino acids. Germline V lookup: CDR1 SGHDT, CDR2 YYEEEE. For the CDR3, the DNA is TGTGCCAGCAGTCGGGACACCGAAGAGACCCAGTACTTC. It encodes CASSRDTEETQYF.

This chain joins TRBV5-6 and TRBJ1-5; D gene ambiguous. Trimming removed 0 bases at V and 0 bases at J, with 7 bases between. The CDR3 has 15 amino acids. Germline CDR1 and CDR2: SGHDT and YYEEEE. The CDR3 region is CASSLGSDSNQPQHF. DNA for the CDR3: TGTGCCAGCAGCTTGGGGAGCGATAGCAATCAGCCCCAGCATTTT.

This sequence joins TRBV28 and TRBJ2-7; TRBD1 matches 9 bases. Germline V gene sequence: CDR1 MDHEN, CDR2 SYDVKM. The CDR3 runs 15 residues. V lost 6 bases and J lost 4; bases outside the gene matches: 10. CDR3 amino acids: CASRHPGQGRYEQYF. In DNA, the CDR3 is TGTGCCAGCAGACACCCGGGACAGGGCAGGTACGAGCAGTACTTC. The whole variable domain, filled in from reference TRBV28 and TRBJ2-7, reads DVKVTQSSRYLVKRTGEKVFLECVQDMDHENMFWYRQDPGLGLRLIYFSYDVKMKEKGDIPEGYSVSREKKERFSLILESASTNQTSMYLCASRHPGQGRYEQYFGPGTRLTVT.

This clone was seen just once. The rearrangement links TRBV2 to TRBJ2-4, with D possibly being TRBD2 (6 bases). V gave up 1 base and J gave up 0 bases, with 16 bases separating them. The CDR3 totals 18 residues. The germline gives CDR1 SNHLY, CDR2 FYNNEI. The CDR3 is CASSEDTGVRLAKNIQYF. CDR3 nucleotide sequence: TGTGCCAGCAGTGAAGATACGGGGGTGCGGTTAGCCAAAAACATTCAGTACTTC.

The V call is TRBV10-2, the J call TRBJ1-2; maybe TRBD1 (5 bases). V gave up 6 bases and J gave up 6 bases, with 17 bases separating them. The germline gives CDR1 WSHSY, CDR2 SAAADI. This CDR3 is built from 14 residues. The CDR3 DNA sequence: TGCGCCAGCAGCAAGGGGTCTGGGATCGATGGCTACACCTTC. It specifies CASSKGSGIDGYTF.

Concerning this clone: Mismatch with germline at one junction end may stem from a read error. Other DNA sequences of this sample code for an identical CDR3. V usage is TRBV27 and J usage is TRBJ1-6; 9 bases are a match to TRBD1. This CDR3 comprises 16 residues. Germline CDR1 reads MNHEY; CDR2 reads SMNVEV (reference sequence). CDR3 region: CASSHRGPGYNSPLHF. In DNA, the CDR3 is TGTGCCAGCAGTCACAGGGGGCCAGGGTATAATTCCCCCCTCCACTTT.